This T cell receptor (beta chain) was sequenced during a study of blood T cell repertoires in COVID-19. Study at large: COVID-19 samples from acute and convalescent phases originated in the United States, Italy and Spain.

This clone appeared a few times. Sequenced by immunoSEQ multiplex PCR; TCRdb stores in-frame clones only, minus some. Of roughly 49,000 clones listed, about 92% are singletons. Seattle enrolled patients during active infection and tracked them longitudinally. Per the germline V gene, CDR1 is ENHRY and CDR2 is SYGVKD. V lost 0 bases and J 5 bases, leaving 11 bases between the germline ends. This CDR3 is built from 15 residues. The chain has TRBV10-3 and TRBJ1-5; tentative D call: TRBD1 (5 bases). The sequence was obtained from a man aged 55 to 70 with COVID-19, enrolled during active disease. Sample: peripheral blood. The CDR3 protein is CAISESVGAYQPQHF. The CDR3 DNA reads as TGTGCCATCAGTGAGTCGGTAGGGGCGTATCAGCCCCAGCATTTT.